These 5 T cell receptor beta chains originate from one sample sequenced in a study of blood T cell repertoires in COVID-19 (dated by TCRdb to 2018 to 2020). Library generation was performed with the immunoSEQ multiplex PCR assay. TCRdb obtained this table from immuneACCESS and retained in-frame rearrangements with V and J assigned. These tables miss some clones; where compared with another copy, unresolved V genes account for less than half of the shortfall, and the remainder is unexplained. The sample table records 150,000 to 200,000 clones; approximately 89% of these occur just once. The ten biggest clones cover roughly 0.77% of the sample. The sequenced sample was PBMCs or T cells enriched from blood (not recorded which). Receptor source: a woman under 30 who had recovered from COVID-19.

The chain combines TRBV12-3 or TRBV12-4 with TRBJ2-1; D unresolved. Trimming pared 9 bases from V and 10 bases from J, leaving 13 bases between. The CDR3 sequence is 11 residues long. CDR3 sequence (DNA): TGTGCCAGTCTCGGTCGGTTGGAGCAGTTCTTC. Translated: CASLGRLEQFF.

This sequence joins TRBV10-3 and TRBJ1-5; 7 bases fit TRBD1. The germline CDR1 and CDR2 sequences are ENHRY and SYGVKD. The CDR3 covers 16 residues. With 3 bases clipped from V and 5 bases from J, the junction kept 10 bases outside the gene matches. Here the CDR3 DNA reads TGTGCCATCAGTGACCCGACAGGGCAACCTCATCAGCCCCAGCATTTT. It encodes CAISDPTGQPHQPQHF.

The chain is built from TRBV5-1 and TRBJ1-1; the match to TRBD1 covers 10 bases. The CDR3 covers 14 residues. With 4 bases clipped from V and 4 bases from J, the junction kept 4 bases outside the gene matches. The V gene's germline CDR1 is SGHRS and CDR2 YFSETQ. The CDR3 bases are TGCGCCAGCAGCGAATGGACAGGGGGCACTGAAGCTTTCTTT. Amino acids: CASSEWTGGTEAFF.

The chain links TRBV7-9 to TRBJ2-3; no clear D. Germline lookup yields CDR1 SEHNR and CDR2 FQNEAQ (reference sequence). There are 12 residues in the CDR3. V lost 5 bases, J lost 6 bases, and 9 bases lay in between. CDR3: CASSLSGDTQYF. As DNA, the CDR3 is TGTGCCAGCAGCCTGTCCGGGGATACGCAGTATTTT. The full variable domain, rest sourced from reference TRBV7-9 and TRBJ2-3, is DTGVSQNPRHKITKRGQNVTFRCDPISEHNRLYWYRQTLGQGPEFLTYFQNEAQLEKSRLLSDRFSAERPKGSFSTLEIQRTEQGDSAMYLCASSLSGDTQYFGPGTRLTVL.

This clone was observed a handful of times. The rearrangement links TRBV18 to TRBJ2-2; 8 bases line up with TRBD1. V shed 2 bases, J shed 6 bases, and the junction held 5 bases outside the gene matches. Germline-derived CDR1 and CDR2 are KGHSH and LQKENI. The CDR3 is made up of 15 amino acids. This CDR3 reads CASSPIGTGPGELFF. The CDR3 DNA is TGTGCCAGCTCACCAATCGGGACAGGTCCCGGGGAGCTGTTTTTT. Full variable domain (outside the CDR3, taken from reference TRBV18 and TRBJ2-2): NAGVMQNPRHLVRRRGQEARLRCSPMKGHSHVYWYRQLPEEGLKFMVYLQKENIIDESGMPKERFSAEFPKEGPSILRIQQVVRGDSAAYFCASSPIGTGPGELFFGEGSRLTVL.